Following are 26 T cell receptor beta chains from one sample sequenced in a study of cytomegalovirus exposure and HLA in healthy donors. The primer mix had 60 Vbeta and 13 Jbeta primers. Clones were sequenced by immunoSEQ multiplex PCR, and TCRdb holds only the in-frame ones, with some missing. The profile shows 90,000 to 130,000 clones, 79% of them singletons. The sample comprised PBMCs. The receptors originated from a young woman in good health and CMV-seropositive.

This sequence joins TRBV7-2 and TRBJ2-3, with TRBD2 as a possible D gene (6 bases). The CDR3 spans 12 residues. Germline lookup yields CDR1 SGHTA and CDR2 FQGNSA. V lost 5 bases and J lost 6, with 9 bases in between. The CDR3 DNA follows: TGTGCCAGCAGCCCGGGGGTGGATACGCAGTATTTT. Its translation is CASSPGVDTQYF.

The CDR3 region is CAWSVGAGETQYF. The CDR3 DNA sequence: TGTGCCTGGAGTGTAGGGGCAGGGGAGACCCAGTACTTC. V usage is TRBV30 and J usage is TRBJ2-5; weak D call: TRBD1 (5 bases). In germline, CDR1 is GTSNPN, CDR2 SVGIG (reference sequence). Trimming shortened V by 0 bases and J by 5 bases, and 10 bases separated the two germline ends. The length of the CDR3 is 13 residues.

The genes are TRBV30 and TRBJ1-1; weak D call: TRBD1 (5 bases). The V end was cut by 3 bases, the J end by 6 bases, with 14 bases between. This CDR3 region has 13 residues. CDR1 GTSNPN and CDR2 SVGIG come from the germline V gene (reference sequence). CDR3 sequence: CAWRRQGFAEAFF. The DNA of the CDR3 is TGTGCCTGGAGACGGCAGGGCTTCGCTGAAGCTTTCTTT.

V gene TRBV11-2 combines with J gene TRBJ2-7; possibly TRBD1 for D (5 bases). Between the trimmed V and J ends, which lost 5 bases and 5 bases, there was a span of 16 bases. Germline V lookup: CDR1 SGHAT, CDR2 FQNNGV. The CDR3 has 14 amino acids. CDR3 sequence reads: CASSPISGAHEQYF. CDR3 nucleotides: TGTGCCAGCAGCCCAATTTCTGGGGCCCACGAGCAGTACTTC.

The V gene is TRBV29-1, the J gene TRBJ2-6, with D perhaps matching TRBD1 (5 bases). The CDR3 length is 12 residues. Trimming shortened V by 6 bases and J by 5 bases, and 8 bases separated the two germline ends. The germline gives CDR1 SQVTM, CDR2 ANQGSEA. The CDR3 is CSVMDRANVLTF. CDR3 DNA: TGCAGCGTGATGGACAGGGCCAACGTCCTGACTTTC. Drawing the rest from reference TRBV29-1 and TRBJ2-6, the complete variable domain is SAVISQKPSRDICQRGTSLTIQCQVDSQVTMMFWYRQQPGQSLTLIATANQGSEATYESGFVIDKFPISRPNLTFSTLTVSNMSPEDSSIYLCSVMDRANVLTFGAGSRLTVL.

The chain has TRBV5-1 and TRBJ2-1; TRBD2 matches at 8 bases. Unmatched junction bases numbered 10, after V lost 0 bases and J lost 2 bases. CDR3 size: 18 residues. The germline V gene encodes CDR1 SGHRS and CDR2 YFSETQ. CDR3 sequence: CASSLAQGGRTPYNEQFF. The CDR3 DNA reads TGCGCCAGCAGCTTGGCCCAGGGCGGGAGGACCCCCTACAATGAGCAGTTCTTC.

The chain links TRBV6-1 to TRBJ2-7; D perhaps matches TRBD1 (6 bases). V was shortened by 6 bases and J by 5 bases, with 20 bases between the two germline ends. The germline CDR1 and CDR2 sequences are MNHNS and SASEGT. The CDR3 runs 15 residues. CDR3 loop: CASSFSRGSGNEQYF. CDR3 coding DNA: TGTGCCAGCAGCTTCTCGAGGGGGAGCGGCAACGAGCAGTACTTC.

The chain links TRBV2 to TRBJ2-3; 7 bases line up with TRBD1. Germline assignment: CDR1 SNHLY and CDR2 FYNNEI. This CDR3 is 16 amino acids long. V lost 1 base to trimming and J lost 0 bases; unmatched junction nucleotides: 4. The CDR3 sequence is CASSEGTGRSTDTQYF. The CDR3 DNA reads TGTGCCAGCAGTGAAGGGACAGGTCGGAGCACAGATACGCAGTATTTT.

This chain connects TRBV5-1 to TRBJ2-1; D is unresolved. The CDR3 is made up of 13 amino acids. Trimming pared 0 bases from V and 5 bases from J, leaving 6 bases between. Germline lookup yields CDR1 SGHRS and CDR2 YFSETQ. The CDR3: CASSLGGDNEQFF. The CDR3 DNA follows: TGCGCCAGCAGCTTGGGCGGAGACAATGAGCAGTTCTTC.

The chain combines TRBV28 with TRBJ1-1; maybe TRBD1 (5 bases). Trimming pared 3 bases from V and 0 bases from J, leaving 8 bases between. CDR3 length: 14 amino acids. Germline V gene lookup returns CDR1 MDHEN and CDR2 SYDVKM. In DNA form, the CDR3 reads TGTGCCAGCAGTTTGACAGACCTGAACACTGAAGCTTTCTTT. Translation gives CASSLTDLNTEAFF.

The chain recombines TRBV10-1 with TRBJ2-3, with TRBD2 matching 8 bases. Losses at the gene ends were 4 bases for V and 7 bases for J; bases not matched to a gene: 10. CDR3 length: 15 amino acids. In germline, CDR1 is WNHNN, CDR2 SYGVQD (reference sequence). The chain's CDR3 is CASSAGGRPGYTQYF. The DNA of the CDR3 is TGCGCCAGCAGTGCGGGCGGGAGGCCGGGGTATACGCAGTATTTT.

V and J are TRBV18 and TRBJ1-2, with 7 bases matching TRBD1. The CDR3 contains 15 residues. V dropped 4 bases and J dropped 4; count of bases not matched to a gene: 9. Germline-derived CDR1 and CDR2 are KGHSH and LQKENI. The DNA for the CDR3 is TGTGCCAGCTCACTAAGACAGGGATCTGGCTATGGCTACACCTTC. It specifies CASSLRQGSGYGYTF.

The chain links TRBV12-5 to TRBJ2-1, with 14 bases aligning to TRBD2. CDR3 length: 18 amino acids. The V and J ends lost 0 bases and 5 bases, in that order; junction bases with no gene match: 6. CDR1 and CDR2 from the germline V gene are LGHNT and FRNRAP. The DNA for the CDR3 is TGTGCTAGTGGTTTGGTACCGGGGACTAGCGGGAGCAACAATGAGCAGTTCTTC. Protein product: CASGLVPGTSGSNNEQFF.

The gene calls are TRBV2 and TRBJ1-5; the match to TRBD1 covers 9 bases. This CDR3 comprises 15 residues. The V gene end was trimmed by 7 bases and the J gene end by 3 bases; junction bases not matched to a gene: 7. CDR1 is SNHLY and CDR2 is FYNNEI in the germline V gene. CDR3 protein: CASKDRGALNQPQHF. CDR3 in DNA: TGTGCCAGCAAGGACAGGGGAGCTCTCAATCAGCCCCAGCATTTT.

V and J are TRBV27 and TRBJ2-1; D possibly corresponds to TRBD2 (6 bases). V was clipped by 5 bases and J by 8 bases, with 13 bases between them. Germline CDR1 reads MNHEY; CDR2 reads SMNVEV (reference sequence). The CDR3 has 13 amino acids. Written as DNA, the CDR3 is TGTGCCAGCAGTCCGCGACTAGGAGATGAGCAGTTCTTC. It codes for CASSPRLGDEQFF.

This clone has a handful of counts. The chain employs TRBV6-5 and TRBJ1-2; 8 nucleotides match TRBD1. CDR3 size: 14 residues. Germline V lookup: CDR1 MNHEY, CDR2 SVGAGI. With V trimmed by 5 bases and J by 4 bases, 6 bases remained unmatched. The CDR3 spells CASSPTDRGYGYTF. The CDR3 coding sequence is TGTGCCAGCAGTCCAACAGACAGGGGCTATGGCTACACCTTC.

In this sample, this clone turned up a few times. This chain uses TRBV7-2 with TRBJ2-7, with 10 nucleotides matching TRBD2. The CDR3 is made up of 15 amino acids. Losses at the gene ends were 5 bases for V and 6 bases for J; bases not matched to a gene: 10. Germline-derived CDR1 and CDR2 are SGHTA and FQGNSA. Here the CDR3 reads CASSILAGERGEQYF. DNA for the CDR3: TGTGCCAGCAGCATCCTAGCGGGAGAACGGGGCGAGCAGTACTTC.

This chain links TRBV7-2 with TRBJ2-4; D call uncertain. Per germline, CDR1 SGHTA and CDR2 FQGNSA. The CDR3 extends over 17 amino acids. The V and J ends lost 5 bases and 0 bases respectively, with 17 bases between them. In DNA form, the CDR3 reads TGTGCCAGCAGCCCCGAACCCGACTTTCTAGCCAAAAACATTCAGTACTTC. It encodes CASSPEPDFLAKNIQYF.

This clone was counted a single time. The chain has TRBV18 and TRBJ2-7, with D maybe TRBD1 (5 bases). This CDR3 is built from 16 residues. From germline, CDR1 is KGHSH and CDR2 LQKENI. V dropped 0 bases and J dropped 2 bases, with 14 bases sitting between them. For the CDR3, the DNA is TGTGCCAGCTCACCACCTCGAGGTGCAGGGACCTACGAGCAGTACTTC. This gives the protein CASSPPRGAGTYEQYF. The variable domain in full, with the rest retrieved from reference TRBV18 and TRBJ2-7, is NAGVMQNPRHLVRRRGQEARLRCSPMKGHSHVYWYRQLPEEGLKFMVYLQKENIIDESGMPKERFSAEFPKEGPSILRIQQVVRGDSAAYFCASSPPRGAGTYEQYFGPGTRLTVT.

This clone was seen more than once but under ten times. The chain combines TRBV30 with TRBJ1-3; 7 positions match TRBD1. Germline CDR1 and CDR2: GTSNPN and SVGIG (reference sequence). The V gene end was trimmed by 8 bases and the J gene end by 0 bases; junction bases not matched to a gene: 7. This CDR3 contains 14 residues. This CDR3 reads CATDRESSGNTIYF. DNA for the CDR3: TGTGCCACTGACAGGGAGAGCTCTGGAAACACCATATATTTT.

This chain uses TRBV5-6 with TRBJ2-1; 9 bases line up with TRBD1. The CDR3 spans 14 residues. Germline values: CDR1 SGHDT, CDR2 YYEEEE. V was clipped by 0 bases and J by 10 bases; unmatched bases: 5. CDR3 residues: CASSLVTGGYEQFF. The CDR3 bases are TGTGCCAGCAGCTTGGTGACAGGGGGGTACGAGCAGTTCTTC.

The V gene is TRBV14, the J gene TRBJ1-1, with D uncertain. The CDR3 runs to 15 residues. The V end was cut by 1 base, the J end by 0 bases, with 9 bases between. Germline CDR1 is SGHDN and CDR2 is FVKESK. The CDR3 loop reads CASSQGVKLNTEAFF. DNA for the CDR3: TGTGCCAGCAGCCAAGGAGTCAAGTTGAACACTGAAGCTTTCTTT.

About this clone itself: An end of the junction does not agree with germline; a read error may underlie this. The genes are TRBV7-9 and TRBJ2-1, with 11 bases that match TRBD2. The CDR3 contains 17 residues. The V gene's germline CDR1 is SEHNR and CDR2 FQNEAQ (reference sequence). The CDR3 region is CSSSYPGLTSGDNEQFF. Written as DNA, the CDR3 is TGTTCCAGCAGCTATCCGGGCCTGACTAGCGGGGACAATGAGCAGTTCTTC.

This clone was counted between two and nine times. V usage is TRBV6-6 and J usage is TRBJ1-1; no firm D call. The CDR3 runs 12 residues. The germline V and J ends were trimmed by 7 bases and 1 base, with 7 bases remaining between them. Germline V gene sequence: CDR1 MNHNY, CDR2 SVGAGI (reference sequence). In DNA form, the CDR3 reads TGTGCCAGCAAAAACAGGAACACTGAAGCTTTCTTT. It encodes CASKNRNTEAFF.

The V and J genes are TRBV9 and TRBJ2-1; perhaps TRBD1 as D (5 bases). The length of the CDR3 is 15 residues. Germline CDR1 SGDLS, CDR2 YYNGEE. Deletions cut 0 bases from V and 0 bases from J, with 7 bases between. CDR3 nucleotide sequence: TGTGCCAGCAGCGTAGGACAGAGCTCCTACAATGAGCAGTTCTTC. Translation: CASSVGQSSYNEQFF.

This clone showed up just once. The J gene is TRBJ1-3, the V gene TRBV11-1; 7 bases fit TRBD1. The length of the CDR3 is 14 residues. The germline gives CDR1 SGHAT, CDR2 FQDESV (reference sequence). V was pared by 6 bases and J by 8 bases, with 10 bases of the junction left unmatched. CDR3 region: CASRYRGVMDTIYF. DNA for the CDR3: TGTGCCAGCAGATACAGGGGAGTAATGGACACCATATATTTT. Full variable domain (missing parts from reference TRBV11-1 and TRBJ1-3): EAEVAQSPRYKITEKSQAVAFWCDPISGHATLYWYRQILGQGPELLVQFQDESVVDDSQLPKDRFSAERLKGVDSTLKIQPAELGDSAMYLCASRYRGVMDTIYFGEGSWLTVV.